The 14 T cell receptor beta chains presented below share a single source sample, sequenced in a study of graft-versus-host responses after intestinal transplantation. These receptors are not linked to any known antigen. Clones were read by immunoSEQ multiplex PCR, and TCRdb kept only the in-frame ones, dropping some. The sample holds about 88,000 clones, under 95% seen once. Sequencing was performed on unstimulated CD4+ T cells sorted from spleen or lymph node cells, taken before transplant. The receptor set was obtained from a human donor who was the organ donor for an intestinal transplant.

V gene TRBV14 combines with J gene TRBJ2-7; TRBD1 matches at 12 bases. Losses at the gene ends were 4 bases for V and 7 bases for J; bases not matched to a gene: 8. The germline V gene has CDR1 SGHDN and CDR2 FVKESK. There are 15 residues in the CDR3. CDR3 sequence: CASSRPGQGAYEQYF. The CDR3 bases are TGTGCCAGCAGCCGTCCGGGACAGGGGGCGTATGAGCAGTACTTC.

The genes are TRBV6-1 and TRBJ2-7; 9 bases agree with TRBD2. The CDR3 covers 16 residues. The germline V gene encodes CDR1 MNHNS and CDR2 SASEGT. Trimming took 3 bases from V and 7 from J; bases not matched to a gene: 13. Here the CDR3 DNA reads TGTGCCAGCAGTGAGCGACTAGCGGAACATCTCGGGGAGCAGTACTTC. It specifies CASSERLAEHLGEQYF.

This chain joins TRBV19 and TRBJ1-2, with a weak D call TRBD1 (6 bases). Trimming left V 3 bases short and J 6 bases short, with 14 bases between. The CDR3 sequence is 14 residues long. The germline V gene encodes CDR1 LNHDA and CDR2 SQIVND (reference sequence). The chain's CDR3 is CASSIRTGRNGYTF. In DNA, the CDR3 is TGTGCCAGTAGTATCAGAACAGGGCGGAATGGCTACACCTTC. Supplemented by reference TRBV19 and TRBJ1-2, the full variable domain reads DGGITQSPKYLFRKEGQNVTLSCEQNLNHDAMYWYRQDPGQGLRLIYYSQIVNDFQKGDIAEGYSVSREKKESFPLTVTSAQKNPTAFYLCASSIRTGRNGYTFGSGTRLTVV.

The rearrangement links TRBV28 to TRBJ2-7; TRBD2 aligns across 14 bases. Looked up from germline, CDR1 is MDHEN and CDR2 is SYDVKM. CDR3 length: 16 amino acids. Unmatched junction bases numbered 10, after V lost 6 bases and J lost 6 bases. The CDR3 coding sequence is TGTGCCAGCAGAAGCTACGGGACTAGCGGGAGCGGCGAGCAGTACTTC. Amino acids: CASRSYGTSGSGEQYF. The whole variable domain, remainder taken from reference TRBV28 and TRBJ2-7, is DVKVTQSSRYLVKRTGEKVFLECVQDMDHENMFWYRQDPGLGLRLIYFSYDVKMKEKGDIPEGYSVSREKKERFSLILESASTNQTSMYLCASRSYGTSGSGEQYFGPGTRLTVT.

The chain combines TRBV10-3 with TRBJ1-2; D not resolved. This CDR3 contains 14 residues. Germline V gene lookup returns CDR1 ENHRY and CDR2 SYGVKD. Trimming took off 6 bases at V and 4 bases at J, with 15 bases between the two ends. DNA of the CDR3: TGTGCCATCAGCGACGGAGGAGAATTCTATGGCTACACCTTC. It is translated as CAISDGGEFYGYTF.

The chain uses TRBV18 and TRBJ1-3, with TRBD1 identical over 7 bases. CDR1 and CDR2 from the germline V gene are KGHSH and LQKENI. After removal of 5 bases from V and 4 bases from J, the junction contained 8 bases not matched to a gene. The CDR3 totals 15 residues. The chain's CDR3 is CASSVDSTGGNTIYF. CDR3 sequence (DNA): TGTGCCAGCTCAGTAGACTCGACAGGGGGAAACACCATATATTTT.

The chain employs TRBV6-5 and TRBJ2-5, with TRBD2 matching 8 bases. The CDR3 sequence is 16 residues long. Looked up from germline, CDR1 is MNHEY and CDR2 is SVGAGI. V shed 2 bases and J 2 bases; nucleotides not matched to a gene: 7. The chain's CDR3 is CASSYRTSTAQETQYF. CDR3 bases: TGTGCCAGCAGTTACCGGACTAGCACCGCTCAAGAGACCCAGTACTTC.

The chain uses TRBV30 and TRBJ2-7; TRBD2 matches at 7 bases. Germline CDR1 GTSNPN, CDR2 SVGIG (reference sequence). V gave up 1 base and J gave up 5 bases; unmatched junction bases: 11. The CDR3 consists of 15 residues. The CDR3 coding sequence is TGTGCCTGGAGTGGGGGAAGCGTTGGGGGGGACGAGCAGTACTTC. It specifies CAWSGGSVGGDEQYF.

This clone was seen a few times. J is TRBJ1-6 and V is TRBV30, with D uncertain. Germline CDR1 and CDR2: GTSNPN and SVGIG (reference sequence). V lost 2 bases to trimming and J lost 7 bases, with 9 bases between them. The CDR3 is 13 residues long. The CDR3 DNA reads TGTGCCTGGAGTATACACCTGAATTCACCCCTCCACTTT. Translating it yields CAWSIHLNSPLHF.

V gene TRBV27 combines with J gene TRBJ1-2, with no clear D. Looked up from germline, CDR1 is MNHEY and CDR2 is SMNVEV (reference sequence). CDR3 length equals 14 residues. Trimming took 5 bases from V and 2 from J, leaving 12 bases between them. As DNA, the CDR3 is TGTGCCAGCAGTCCCGACAAATCAAACTATGGCTACACCTTC. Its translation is CASSPDKSNYGYTF.

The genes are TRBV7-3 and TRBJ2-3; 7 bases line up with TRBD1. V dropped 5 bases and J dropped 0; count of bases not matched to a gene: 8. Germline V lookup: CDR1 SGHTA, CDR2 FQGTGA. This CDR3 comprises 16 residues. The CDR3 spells CASSKATGISTDTQYF. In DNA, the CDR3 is TGTGCCAGCAGCAAAGCGACAGGGATAAGCACAGATACGCAGTATTTT.

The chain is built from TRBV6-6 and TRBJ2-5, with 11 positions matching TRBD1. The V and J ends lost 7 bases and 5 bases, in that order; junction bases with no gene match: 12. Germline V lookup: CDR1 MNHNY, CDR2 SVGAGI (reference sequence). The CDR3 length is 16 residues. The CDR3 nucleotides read TGTGCCAGCAACAACCGGGACAGGGGGGTTCTGGAGACCCAGTACTTC. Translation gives CASNNRDRGVLETQYF.

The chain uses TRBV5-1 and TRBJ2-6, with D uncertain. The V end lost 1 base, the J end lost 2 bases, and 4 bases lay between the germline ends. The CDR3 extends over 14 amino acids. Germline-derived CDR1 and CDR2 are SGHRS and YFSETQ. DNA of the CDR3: TGCGCCAGCAGCTTGAGAGCTGGGGCCAACGTCCTGACTTTC. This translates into CASSLRAGANVLTF.

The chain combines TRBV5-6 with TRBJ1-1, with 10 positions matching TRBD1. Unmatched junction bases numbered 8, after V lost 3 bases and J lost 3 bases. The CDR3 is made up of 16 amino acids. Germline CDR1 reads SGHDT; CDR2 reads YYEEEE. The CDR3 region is CASSSRRGQGYTEAFF. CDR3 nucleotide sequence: TGTGCCAGCAGCTCAAGAAGGGGACAGGGGTACACTGAAGCTTTCTTT.